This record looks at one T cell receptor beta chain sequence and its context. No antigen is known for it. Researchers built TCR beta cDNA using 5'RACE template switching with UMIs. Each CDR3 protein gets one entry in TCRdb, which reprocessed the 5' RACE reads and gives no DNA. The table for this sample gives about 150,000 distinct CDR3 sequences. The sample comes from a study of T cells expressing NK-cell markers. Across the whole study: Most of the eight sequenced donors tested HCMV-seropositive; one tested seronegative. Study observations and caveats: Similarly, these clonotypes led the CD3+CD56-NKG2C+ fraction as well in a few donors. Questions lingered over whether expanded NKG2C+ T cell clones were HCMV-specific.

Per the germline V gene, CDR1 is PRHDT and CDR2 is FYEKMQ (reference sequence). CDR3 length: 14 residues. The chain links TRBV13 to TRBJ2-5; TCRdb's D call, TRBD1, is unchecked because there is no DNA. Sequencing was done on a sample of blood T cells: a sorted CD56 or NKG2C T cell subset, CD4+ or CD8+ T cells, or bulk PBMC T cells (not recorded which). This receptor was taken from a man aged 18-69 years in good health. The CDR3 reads CASSITTGLETQYF.